The present T cell receptor (beta chain) was sequenced within a study of T cell repertoires in cytomegalovirus infection. Turning to the study itself: The public TCR beta signatures pointed to both CMV infection and matching HLA type. Study-level points and caveats: Identification of carriers of CMV plus the relevant HLA was performed using cumulative public TCR beta family frequency. HLA-C-restricted TCR beta clonotypes specific for CMV led the ex vivo response.

TCRdb analysed the reads with MiXCR anew, one entry per CDR3 protein. Here the sample spans 250,000 to 300,000 distinct CDR3 sequences, about 26% being singletons. The germline V gene encodes CDR1 SGHRS and CDR2 YFSETQ. There are 13 residues in the CDR3. Trimming shortened V by 1 base and J by 4 bases, and 9 bases separated the two germline ends. This clonotype was seen a handful of times. Its antigen remains unknown. Material: PBMCs. V gene TRBV5-1 combines with J gene TRBJ2-7; no clear D gene. This receptor was taken from a human donor in good health (CMV status not recorded). Some clones in this sample may be carry-over from other donors' samples. The CDR3: CASSLLQTYEQYF. The CDR3 DNA reads TGCGCCAGCAGCTTGCTTCAGACGTACGAGCAGTACTTC.